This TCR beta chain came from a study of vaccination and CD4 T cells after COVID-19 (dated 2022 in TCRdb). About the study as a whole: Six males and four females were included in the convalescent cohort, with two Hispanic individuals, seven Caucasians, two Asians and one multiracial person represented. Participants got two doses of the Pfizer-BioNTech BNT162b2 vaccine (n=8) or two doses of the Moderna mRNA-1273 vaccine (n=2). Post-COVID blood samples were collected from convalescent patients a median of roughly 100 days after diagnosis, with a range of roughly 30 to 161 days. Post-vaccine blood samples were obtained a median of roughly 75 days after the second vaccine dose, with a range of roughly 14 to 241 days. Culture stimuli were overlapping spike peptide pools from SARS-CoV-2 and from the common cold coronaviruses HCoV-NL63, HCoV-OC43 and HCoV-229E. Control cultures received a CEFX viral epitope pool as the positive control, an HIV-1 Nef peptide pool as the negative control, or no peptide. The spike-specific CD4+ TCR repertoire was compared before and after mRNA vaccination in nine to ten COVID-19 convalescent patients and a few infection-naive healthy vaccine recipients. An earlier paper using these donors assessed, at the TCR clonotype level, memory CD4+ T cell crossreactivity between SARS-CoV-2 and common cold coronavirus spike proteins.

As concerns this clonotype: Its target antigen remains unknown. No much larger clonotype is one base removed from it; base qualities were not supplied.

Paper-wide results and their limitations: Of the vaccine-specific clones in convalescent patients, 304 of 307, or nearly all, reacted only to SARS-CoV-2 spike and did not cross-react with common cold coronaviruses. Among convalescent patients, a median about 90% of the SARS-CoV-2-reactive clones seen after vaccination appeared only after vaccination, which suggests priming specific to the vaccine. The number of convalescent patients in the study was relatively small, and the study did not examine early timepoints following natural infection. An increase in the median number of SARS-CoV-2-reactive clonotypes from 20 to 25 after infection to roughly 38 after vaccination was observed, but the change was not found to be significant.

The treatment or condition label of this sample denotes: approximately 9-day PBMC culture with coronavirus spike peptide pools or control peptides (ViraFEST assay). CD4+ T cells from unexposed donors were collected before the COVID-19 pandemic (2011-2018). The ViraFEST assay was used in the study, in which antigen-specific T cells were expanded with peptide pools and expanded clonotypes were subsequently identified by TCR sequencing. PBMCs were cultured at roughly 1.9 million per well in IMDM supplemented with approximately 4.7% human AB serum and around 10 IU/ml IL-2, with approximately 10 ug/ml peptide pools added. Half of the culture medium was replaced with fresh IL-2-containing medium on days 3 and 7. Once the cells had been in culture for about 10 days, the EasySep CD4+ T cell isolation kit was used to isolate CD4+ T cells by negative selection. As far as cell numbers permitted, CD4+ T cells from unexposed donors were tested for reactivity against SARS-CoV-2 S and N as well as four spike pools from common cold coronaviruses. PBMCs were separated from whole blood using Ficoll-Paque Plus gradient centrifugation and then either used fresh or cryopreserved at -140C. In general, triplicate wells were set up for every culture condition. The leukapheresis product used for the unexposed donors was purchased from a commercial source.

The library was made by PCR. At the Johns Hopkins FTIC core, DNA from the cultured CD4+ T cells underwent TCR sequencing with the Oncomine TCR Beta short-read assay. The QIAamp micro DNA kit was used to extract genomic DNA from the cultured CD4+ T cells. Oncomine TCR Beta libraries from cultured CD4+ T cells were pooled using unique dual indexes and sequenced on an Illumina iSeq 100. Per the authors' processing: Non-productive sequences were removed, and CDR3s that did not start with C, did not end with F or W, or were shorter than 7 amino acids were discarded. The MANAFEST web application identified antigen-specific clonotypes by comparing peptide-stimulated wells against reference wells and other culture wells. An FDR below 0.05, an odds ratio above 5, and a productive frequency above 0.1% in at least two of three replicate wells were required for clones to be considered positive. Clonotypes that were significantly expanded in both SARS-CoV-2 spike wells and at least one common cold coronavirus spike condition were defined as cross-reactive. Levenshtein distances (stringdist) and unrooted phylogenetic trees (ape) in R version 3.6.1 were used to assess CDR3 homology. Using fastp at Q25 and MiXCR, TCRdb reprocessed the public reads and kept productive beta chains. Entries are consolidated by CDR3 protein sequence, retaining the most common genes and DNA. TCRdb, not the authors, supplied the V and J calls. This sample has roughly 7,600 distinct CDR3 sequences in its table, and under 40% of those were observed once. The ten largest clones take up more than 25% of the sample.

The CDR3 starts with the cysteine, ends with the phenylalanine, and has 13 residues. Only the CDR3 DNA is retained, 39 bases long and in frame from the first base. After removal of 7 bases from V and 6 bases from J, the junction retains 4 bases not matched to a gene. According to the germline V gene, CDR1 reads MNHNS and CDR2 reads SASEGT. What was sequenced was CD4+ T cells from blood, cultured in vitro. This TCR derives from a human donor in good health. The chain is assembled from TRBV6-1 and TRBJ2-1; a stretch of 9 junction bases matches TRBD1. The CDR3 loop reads CASTRTGANEQFF. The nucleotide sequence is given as TGTGCCAGCACCCGGACAGGGGCCAATGAGCAGTTCTTC.